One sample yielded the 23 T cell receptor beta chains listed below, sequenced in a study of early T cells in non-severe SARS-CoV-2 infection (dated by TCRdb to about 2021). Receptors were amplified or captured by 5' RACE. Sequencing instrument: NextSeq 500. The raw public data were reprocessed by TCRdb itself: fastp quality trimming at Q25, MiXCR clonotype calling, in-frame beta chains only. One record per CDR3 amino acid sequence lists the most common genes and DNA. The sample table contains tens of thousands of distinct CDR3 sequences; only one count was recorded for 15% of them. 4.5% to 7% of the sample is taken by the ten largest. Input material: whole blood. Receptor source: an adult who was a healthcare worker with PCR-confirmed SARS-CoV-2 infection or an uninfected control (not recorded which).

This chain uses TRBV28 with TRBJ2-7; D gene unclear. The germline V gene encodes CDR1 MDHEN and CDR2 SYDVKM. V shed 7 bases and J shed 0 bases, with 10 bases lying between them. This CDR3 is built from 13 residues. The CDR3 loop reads CASKFRSSYEQYF. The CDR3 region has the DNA TGTGCCAGCAAGTTTAGAAGCTCCTACGAGCAGTACTTC.

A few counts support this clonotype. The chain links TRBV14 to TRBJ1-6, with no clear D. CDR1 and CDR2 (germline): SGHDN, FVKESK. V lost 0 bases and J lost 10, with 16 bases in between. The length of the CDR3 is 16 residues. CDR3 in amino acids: CASSQEWWRGGSPLHF. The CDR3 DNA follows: TGTGCCAGCAGCCAAGAATGGTGGAGAGGAGGATCACCCCTCCACTTT.

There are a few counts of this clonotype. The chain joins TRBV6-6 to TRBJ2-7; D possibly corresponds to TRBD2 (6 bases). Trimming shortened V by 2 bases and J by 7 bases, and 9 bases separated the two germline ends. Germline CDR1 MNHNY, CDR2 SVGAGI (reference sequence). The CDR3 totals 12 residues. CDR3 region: CASSYLGSEQYF. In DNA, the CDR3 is TGTGCCAGCAGTTACCTCGGGAGTGAGCAGTACTTC.

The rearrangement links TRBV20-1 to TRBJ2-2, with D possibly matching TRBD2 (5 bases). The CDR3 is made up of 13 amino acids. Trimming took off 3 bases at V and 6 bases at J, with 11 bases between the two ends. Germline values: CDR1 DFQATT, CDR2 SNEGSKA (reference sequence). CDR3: CSARNRGPGELFF. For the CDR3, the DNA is TGCAGTGCTAGGAACCGCGGGCCCGGGGAGCTGTTTTTT.

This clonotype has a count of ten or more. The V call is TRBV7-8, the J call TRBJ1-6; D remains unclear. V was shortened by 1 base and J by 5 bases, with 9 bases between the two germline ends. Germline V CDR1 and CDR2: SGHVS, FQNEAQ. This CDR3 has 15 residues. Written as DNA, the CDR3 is TGTGCCAGCAGCTTAGGATCCCCCCATAATTCACCCCTCCACTTT. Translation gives CASSLGSPHNSPLHF.

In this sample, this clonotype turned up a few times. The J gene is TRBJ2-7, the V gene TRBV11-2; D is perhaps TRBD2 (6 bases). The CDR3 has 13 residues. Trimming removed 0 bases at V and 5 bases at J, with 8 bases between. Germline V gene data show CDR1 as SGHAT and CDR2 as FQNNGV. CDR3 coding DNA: TGTGCCAGCAGCTTAGACCCGGGGGACGAGCAGTACTTC. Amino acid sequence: CASSLDPGDEQYF.

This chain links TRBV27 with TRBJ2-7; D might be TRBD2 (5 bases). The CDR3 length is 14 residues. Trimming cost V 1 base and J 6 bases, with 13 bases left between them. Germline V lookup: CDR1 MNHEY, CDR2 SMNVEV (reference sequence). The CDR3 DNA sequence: TGTGCCAGCAGTTTATTCCCCGGGATGTCCGAGCAGTACTTC. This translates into CASSLFPGMSEQYF.

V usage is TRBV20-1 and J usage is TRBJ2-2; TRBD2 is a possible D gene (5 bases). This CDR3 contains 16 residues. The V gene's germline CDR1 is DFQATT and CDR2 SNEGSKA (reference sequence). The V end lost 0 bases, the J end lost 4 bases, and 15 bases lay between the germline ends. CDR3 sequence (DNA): TGCAGTGCTAGAGATCTTCTGACCCGGGGCACCGGGGAGCTGTTTTTT. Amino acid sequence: CSARDLLTRGTGELFF.

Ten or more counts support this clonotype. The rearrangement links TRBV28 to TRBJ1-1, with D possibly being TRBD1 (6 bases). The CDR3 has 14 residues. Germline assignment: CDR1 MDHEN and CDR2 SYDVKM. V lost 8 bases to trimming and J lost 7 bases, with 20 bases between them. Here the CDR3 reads CASGGIQGWFEAFF. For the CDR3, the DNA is TGTGCCAGCGGAGGCATCCAGGGGTGGTTTGAAGCTTTCTTT.

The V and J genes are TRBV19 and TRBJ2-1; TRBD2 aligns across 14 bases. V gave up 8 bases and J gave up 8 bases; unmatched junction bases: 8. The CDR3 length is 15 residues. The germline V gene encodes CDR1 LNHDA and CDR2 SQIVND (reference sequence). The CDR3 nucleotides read TGTGCCAGTGGGGGACTAGCGGGAGCGTTGTATGAGCAGTTCTTC. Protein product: CASGGLAGALYEQFF.

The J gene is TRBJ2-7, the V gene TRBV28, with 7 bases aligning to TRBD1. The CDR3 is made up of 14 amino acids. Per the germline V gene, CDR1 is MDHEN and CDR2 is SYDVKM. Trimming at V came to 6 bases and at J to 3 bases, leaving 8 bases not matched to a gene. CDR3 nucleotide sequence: TGTGCCAGCAGACCTGGGACAGTAGGCTACGAGCAGTACTTC. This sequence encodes CASRPGTVGYEQYF. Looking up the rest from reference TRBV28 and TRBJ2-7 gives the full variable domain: DVKVTQSSRYLVKRTGEKVFLECVQDMDHENMFWYRQDPGLGLRLIYFSYDVKMKEKGDIPEGYSVSREKKERFSLILESASTNQTSMYLCASRPGTVGYEQYFGPGTRLTVT.

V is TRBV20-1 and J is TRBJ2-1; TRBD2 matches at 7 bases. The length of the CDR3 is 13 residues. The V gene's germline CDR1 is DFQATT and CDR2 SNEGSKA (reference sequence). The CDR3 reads CRAPSSGGNEQFF. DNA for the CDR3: TGCAGAGCCCCCTCTAGCGGAGGTAATGAGCAGTTCTTC.

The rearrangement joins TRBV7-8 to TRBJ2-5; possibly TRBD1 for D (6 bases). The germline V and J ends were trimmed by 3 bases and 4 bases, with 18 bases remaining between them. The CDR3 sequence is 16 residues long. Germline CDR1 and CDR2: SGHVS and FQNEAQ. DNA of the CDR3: TGTGCCAGCAGCTTGGTGCTGACAGGATCTCGAGAGACCCAGTACTTC. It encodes CASSLVLTGSRETQYF.

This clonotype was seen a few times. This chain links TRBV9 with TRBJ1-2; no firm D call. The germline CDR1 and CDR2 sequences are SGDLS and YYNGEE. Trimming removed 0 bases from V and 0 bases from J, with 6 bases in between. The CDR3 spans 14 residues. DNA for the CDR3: TGTGCCAGCAGCGTAGCGGGAGCTAACTATGGCTACACCTTC. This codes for CASSVAGANYGYTF. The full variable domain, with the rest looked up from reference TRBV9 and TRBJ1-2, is DSGVTQTPKHLITATGQRVTLRCSPRSGDLSVYWYQQSLDQGLQFLIQYYNGEERAKGNILERFSAQQFPDLHSELNLSSLELGDSALYFCASSVAGANYGYTFGSGTRLTVV.

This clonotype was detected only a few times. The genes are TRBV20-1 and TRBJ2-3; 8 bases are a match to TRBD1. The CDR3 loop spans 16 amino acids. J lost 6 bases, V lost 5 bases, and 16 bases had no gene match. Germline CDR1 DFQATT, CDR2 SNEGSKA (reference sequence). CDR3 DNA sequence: TGCAGTGCTGAACTACCTAGGACAGGGCTCACGGATACGCAGTATTTT. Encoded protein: CSAELPRTGLTDTQYF.

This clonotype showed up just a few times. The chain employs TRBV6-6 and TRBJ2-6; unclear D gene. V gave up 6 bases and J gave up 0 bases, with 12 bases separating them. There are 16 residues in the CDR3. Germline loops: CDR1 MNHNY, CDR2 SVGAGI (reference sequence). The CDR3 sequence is CASRPLESSGANVLTF. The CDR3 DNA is TGTGCCAGCAGACCACTTGAGAGCTCTGGGGCCAACGTCCTGACTTTC.

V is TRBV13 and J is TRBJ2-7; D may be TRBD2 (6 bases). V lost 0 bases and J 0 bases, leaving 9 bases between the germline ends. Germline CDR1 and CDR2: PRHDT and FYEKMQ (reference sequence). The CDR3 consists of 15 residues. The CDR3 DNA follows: TGTGCCAGCAGCTTAGGTGCGGGAACCTCCTACGAGCAGTACTTC. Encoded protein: CASSLGAGTSYEQYF.

CDR3 nucleotides: TGCAGCGTTGGAGGGGTAGCGGGAGGGATCCAAGAGACCCAGTACTTC. As protein: CSVGGVAGGIQETQYF. The rearrangement joins TRBV29-1 to TRBJ2-5, with 11 bases that match TRBD2. This CDR3 comprises 16 residues. Germline values: CDR1 SQVTM, CDR2 ANQGSEA. The junction had 8 bases not matched to a gene; V was cut back by 4 bases and J by 1 base.

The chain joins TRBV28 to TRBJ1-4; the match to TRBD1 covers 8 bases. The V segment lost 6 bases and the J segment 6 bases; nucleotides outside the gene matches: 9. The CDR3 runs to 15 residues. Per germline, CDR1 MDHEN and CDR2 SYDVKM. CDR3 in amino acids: CASRRTGNGYEKLFF. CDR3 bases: TGTGCCAGCAGAAGGACAGGGAACGGGTATGAAAAACTGTTTTTT. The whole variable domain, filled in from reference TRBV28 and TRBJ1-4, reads DVKVTQSSRYLVKRTGEKVFLECVQDMDHENMFWYRQDPGLGLRLIYFSYDVKMKEKGDIPEGYSVSREKKERFSLILESASTNQTSMYLCASRRTGNGYEKLFFGSGTQLSVL.

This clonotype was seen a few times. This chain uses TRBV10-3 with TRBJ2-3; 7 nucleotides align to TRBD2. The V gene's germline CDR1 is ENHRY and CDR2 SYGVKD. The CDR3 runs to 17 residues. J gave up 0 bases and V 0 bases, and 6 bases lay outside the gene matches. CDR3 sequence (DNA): TGTGCCATCAGTGAGTCGATCGGTAGCGGGAGCACAGATACGCAGTATTTT. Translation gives CAISESIGSGSTDTQYF.

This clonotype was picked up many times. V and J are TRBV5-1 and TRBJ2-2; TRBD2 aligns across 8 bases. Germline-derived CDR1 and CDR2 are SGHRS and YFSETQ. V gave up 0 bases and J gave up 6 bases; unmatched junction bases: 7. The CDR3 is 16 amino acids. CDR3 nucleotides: TGCGCCAGCAGCTTGGAGCCAGCGGGAGTTCCCGGGGAGCTGTTTTTT. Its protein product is CASSLEPAGVPGELFF.

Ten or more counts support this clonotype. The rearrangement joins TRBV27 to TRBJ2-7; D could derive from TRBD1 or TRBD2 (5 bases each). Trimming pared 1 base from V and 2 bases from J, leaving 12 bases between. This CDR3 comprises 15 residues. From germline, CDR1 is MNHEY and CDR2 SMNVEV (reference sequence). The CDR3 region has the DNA TGTGCCAGCAGTTTATATGGGGGTGGGGCCTACGAGCAGTACTTC. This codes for CASSLYGGGAYEQYF.

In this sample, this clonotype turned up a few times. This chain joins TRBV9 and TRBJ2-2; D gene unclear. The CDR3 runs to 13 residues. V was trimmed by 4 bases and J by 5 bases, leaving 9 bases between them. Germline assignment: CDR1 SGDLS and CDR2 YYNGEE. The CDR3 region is CASSSIGTGELFF. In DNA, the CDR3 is TGTGCCAGCAGCTCCATCGGGACCGGGGAGCTGTTTTTT. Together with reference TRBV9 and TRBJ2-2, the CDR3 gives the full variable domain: DSGVTQTPKHLITATGQRVTLRCSPRSGDLSVYWYQQSLDQGLQFLIQYYNGEERAKGNILERFSAQQFPDLHSELNLSSLELGDSALYFCASSSIGTGELFFGEGSRLTVL.